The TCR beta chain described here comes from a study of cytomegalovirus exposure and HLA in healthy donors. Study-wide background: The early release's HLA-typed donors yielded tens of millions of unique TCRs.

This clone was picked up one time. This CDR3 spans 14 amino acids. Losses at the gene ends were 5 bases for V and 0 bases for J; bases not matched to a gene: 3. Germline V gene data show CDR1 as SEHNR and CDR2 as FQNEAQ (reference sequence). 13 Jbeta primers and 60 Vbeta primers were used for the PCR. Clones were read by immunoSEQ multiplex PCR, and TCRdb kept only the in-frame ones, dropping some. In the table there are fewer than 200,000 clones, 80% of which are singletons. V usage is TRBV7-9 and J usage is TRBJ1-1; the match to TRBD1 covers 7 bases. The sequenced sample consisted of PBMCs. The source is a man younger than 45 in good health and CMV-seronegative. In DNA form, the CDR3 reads TGTGCCAGCAGCGCAGGACAGGTGAACACTGAAGCTTTCTTT. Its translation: CASSAGQVNTEAFF.